These 2 T cell receptor beta chains came from one sample sequenced in a study of shared clonotypes between healthy human individuals. The data were produced by immunoSEQ multiplex PCR, yet TCRdb's version contains in-frame clones alone and is incomplete. There are about half a million clones in the sample; 81% occur only once, and roughly 13% lies in the top ten. The specimen was PBMCs. The receptors were gathered from a woman aged 40 to 49 in good health. Some clones in this sample may be carry-over from other donors' samples.

The genes are TRBV4-1 and TRBJ2-1, with 14 bases identical to TRBD2. There are 20 residues in the CDR3. Germline assignment: CDR1 MGHRA and CDR2 YSYEKL. The ends lost 4 bases at V and 1 base at J; junction bases unmatched: 12. The CDR3 bases are TGCGCCAGCAGCCGGTCCCCGGGACTAGCGGGAGTTGGGTCCTACAATGAGCAGTTCTTC. It encodes CASSRSPGLAGVGSYNEQFF.

This clone was seen more than once but under ten times. The chain links TRBV6-5 to TRBJ1-1; TRBD1 might be the D (6 bases). The CDR3 length is 13 residues. In germline, CDR1 is MNHEY, CDR2 SVGAGI. Between the trimmed V and J ends, which lost 6 bases and 11 bases, there was a span of 19 bases. The CDR3 DNA reads as TGTGCCAGCAGGCCCCCAGGGGCGGGGTGGGCTTTCTTT. It translates to CASRPPGAGWAFF.